A selection of T cell receptor beta chains follows, all from one sample in a study of neurological immune-mediated disorders. A single record per CDR3 protein comes from TCRdb applying MiXCR to the 5' RACE reads. The sample shows around 21,000 distinct CDR3 sequences, around 7.6% of them seen only once. The sample taken for sequencing was CD8+ T cells from blood. All receptors derive from a woman aged 25 to 39 with HTLV-1-associated myelopathy (HAM/TSP). CDR3s include the opening cysteine and the closing phenylalanine or tryptophan.

CASSDPGLAHEQFF	TRBV2	TRBJ2-1
CSASRTENTEAFF	TRBV20-1	TRBJ1-1
CASSSLENTEAFF	TRBV7-9	TRBJ1-1
CSARGHRGSSNQPQHF	TRBV20-1	TRBJ1-5
CASSYSYRGPNEQFF	TRBV6-6	TRBJ2-1
CSVDNFDASGGNEQFF	TRBV29-1	TRBJ2-1
CASSFLSDNTGELFF	TRBV7-9	TRBJ2-2
CASSFDSNTEAFF	TRBV5-1	TRBJ1-1
CASSAGASYQPQHF	TRBV6-1	TRBJ1-5
CASSLFSDTYEQYF	TRBV5-6	TRBJ2-7
CSARDEGTSTDTQYF	TRBV20-1	TRBJ2-3
CASSPRDSGYEQYF	TRBV5-1	TRBJ2-7
CASSFLGQGSMNTEAFF	TRBV12-3/TRBV12-4	TRBJ1-1
CAWGLRAGADTQYF	TRBV30	TRBJ2-3
CSARDRSYEQYF	TRBV20-1	TRBJ2-7
CASNRKVDFRRDTEAFF	TRBV7-9	TRBJ1-1
CASSLTSGGGNTQYF	TRBV5-5	TRBJ2-3
CSARDPSNEGPNYSYTF	TRBV20-1	TRBJ1-2
CSARIPRGGPHYGYTF	TRBV20-1	TRBJ1-2
CASSPDRSYEQYF	TRBV7-2	TRBJ2-7
CSAPTGLGINTDTQYF	TRBV20-1	TRBJ2-3
CAISESPGADTQYF	TRBV10-3	TRBJ2-3
CASSSVQGGTGELFF	TRBV11-3	TRBJ2-2
CASSFAGGSGGFYNEQFF	TRBV5-1	TRBJ2-1
CASSQGAFTDTQYF	TRBV11-1	TRBJ2-3
CASSEDSGWGTGTNEQFF	TRBV6-1	TRBJ2-1
CSAPPPGQRFRYTF	TRBV20-1	TRBJ1-2
CASSEGATADDGYTF	TRBV2	TRBJ1-2
CASSLVGGKTDTQYF	TRBV12-3/TRBV12-4	TRBJ2-3
CASTLQGDGYTF	TRBV5-4	TRBJ1-2
CAWSVSGNEQYF	TRBV30	TRBJ2-7
CASSFLTHQPQHF	TRBV6-2/TRBV6-3	TRBJ1-5
CSAREWLAGGPSHPDTQYF	TRBV20-1	TRBJ2-3